This T cell receptor beta chain was identified in a study of OX40 agonist ivuxolimab in advanced cancers. This CDR3 has 15 residues. V was shortened by 6 bases and J by 5 bases, with 17 bases between the two germline ends. Germline V gene data show CDR1 as SNHLY and CDR2 as FYNNEI. Measured with immunoSEQ multiplex PCR; TCRdb has only the in-frame clones, and not every one. This sample has approximately 13,000 clones, with over 60% found just once. This clone came up a few times. This rearrangement joins TRBV2 to TRBJ2-1; D remains unclear. The receptor comes from an adult with an advanced solid tumor such as melanoma, head and neck, liver or kidney cancer. This material consisted of CD4+ or CD8+ T cells sorted from blood, taken in a trial of the OX40 agonist ivuxolimab. CDR3 coding DNA: TGTGCCAGCAGCGACCCTAGTGCGCATGACAATGAGCAGTTCTTC. It encodes CASSDPSAHDNEQFF.